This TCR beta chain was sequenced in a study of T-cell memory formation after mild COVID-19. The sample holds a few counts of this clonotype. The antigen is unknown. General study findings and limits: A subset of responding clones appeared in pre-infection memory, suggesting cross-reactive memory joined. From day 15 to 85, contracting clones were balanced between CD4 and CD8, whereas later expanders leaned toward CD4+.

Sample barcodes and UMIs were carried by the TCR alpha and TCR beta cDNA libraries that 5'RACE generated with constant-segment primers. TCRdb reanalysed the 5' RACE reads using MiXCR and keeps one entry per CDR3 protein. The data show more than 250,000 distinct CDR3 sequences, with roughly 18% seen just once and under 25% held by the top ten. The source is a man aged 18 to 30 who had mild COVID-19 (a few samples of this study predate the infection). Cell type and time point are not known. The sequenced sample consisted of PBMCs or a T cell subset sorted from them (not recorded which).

CDR3 amino acids: CASSLGQGGEISQFF. The CDR3 DNA follows: TGTGCCAGCAGCTTGGGACAGGGGGGAGAGATTTCGCAGTTCTTC. The rearrangement uses TRBV5-4 and TRBJ2-1, with TRBD1 matching 9 bases. The V segment lost 0 bases and the J segment 12 bases; nucleotides outside the gene matches: 10. Germline V gene data show CDR1 as SGHNT and CDR2 as YYREEE (reference sequence). The CDR3 runs to 15 residues.